The 5 T cell receptor beta chains below come from one sample, sequenced in a study of CD8 T cells in ankylosing spondylitis. TCRdb fed the 5' RACE reads into MiXCR, producing one record per CDR3 protein. The data hold approximately 35,000 distinct CDR3 sequences, with approximately 11% observed a single time. The sample taken for sequencing was synovial fluid, either unsorted or a sorted T cell fraction (not recorded which). Source of these receptors: a male donor with ankylosing spondylitis.

The chain is built from TRBV7-3 and TRBJ1-1; D gene uncertain. V was pared by 2 bases and J by 1 base, with 8 bases between. The CDR3 contains 14 residues. The V gene's germline CDR1 is SGHTA and CDR2 FQGTGA. The CDR3, as DNA: TGTGCCAGCAGCTTAGGGCTTCAGAACACTGAAGCTTTCTTT. It encodes CASSLGLQNTEAFF.

This chain joins TRBV4-1 and TRBJ2-7; 9 bases are shared with TRBD1. The CDR3 runs 15 residues. With V trimmed by 0 bases and J by 1 base, 1 base remained unmatched. CDR1 and CDR2 from the germline V gene are MGHRA and YSYEKL. The CDR3 DNA follows: TGCGCCAGCAGCCAAGAGGGGACAGGGTCCTACGAGCAGTACTTC. Its translation is CASSQEGTGSYEQYF.

This clonotype appeared a few times. The V and J genes are TRBV2 and TRBJ2-7; D uncertain. Germline lookup yields CDR1 SNHLY and CDR2 FYNNEI. There are 15 residues in the CDR3. Trimming removed 1 base at V and 0 bases at J, with 10 bases between. The CDR3 spells CASSEERKASYEQYF. The CDR3 bases are TGTGCCAGCAGTGAAGAACGGAAGGCCTCCTACGAGCAGTACTTC.

This clonotype occurred a few times. The CDR3, as DNA: TGTGCCAGTAGTATACTAGCGGGAGAAGGTGAGCAGTTCTTC. It encodes CASSILAGEGEQFF. The V gene is TRBV19, the J gene TRBJ2-1; 10 bases map to TRBD2. V was pared by 2 bases and J by 9 bases, with 4 bases of the junction left unmatched. The CDR3 consists of 14 residues. Germline V gene sequence: CDR1 LNHDA, CDR2 SQIVND (reference sequence). Based on the CDR3 plus reference TRBV19 and TRBJ2-1, the full variable domain is DGGITQSPKYLFRKEGQNVTLSCEQNLNHDAMYWYRQDPGQGLRLIYYSQIVNDFQKGDIAEGYSVSREKKESFPLTVTSAQKNPTAFYLCASSILAGEGEQFFGPGTRLTVL.

This clonotype came up a few times. V is TRBV3-1 and J is TRBJ2-7, with 10 positions matching TRBD2. The CDR3 has 15 residues. The germline CDR1 and CDR2 sequences are LGHDT and YNNKEL (reference sequence). J lost 0 bases, V lost 4 bases, and 3 bases had no gene match. The CDR3 DNA sequence: TGTGCCAGCAGCCTTAGCGGGGGGAGCTCCTACGAGCAGTACTTC. It codes for CASSLSGGSSYEQYF.